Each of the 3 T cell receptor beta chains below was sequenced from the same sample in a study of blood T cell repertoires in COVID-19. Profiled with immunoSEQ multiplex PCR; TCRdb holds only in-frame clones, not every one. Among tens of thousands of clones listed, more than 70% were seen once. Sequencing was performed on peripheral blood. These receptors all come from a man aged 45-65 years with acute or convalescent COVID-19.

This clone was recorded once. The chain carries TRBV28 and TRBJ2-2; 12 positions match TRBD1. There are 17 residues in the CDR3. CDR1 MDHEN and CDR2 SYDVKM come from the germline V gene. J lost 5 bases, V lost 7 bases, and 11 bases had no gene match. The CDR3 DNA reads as TGTGCCAGCATCCAGGGGACAGGGGGCGTTGGGACCGGGGAGCTGTTTTTT. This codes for CASIQGTGGVGTGELFF. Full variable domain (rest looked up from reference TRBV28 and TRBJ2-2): DVKVTQSSRYLVKRTGEKVFLECVQDMDHENMFWYRQDPGLGLRLIYFSYDVKMKEKGDIPEGYSVSREKKERFSLILESASTNQTSMYLCASIQGTGGVGTGELFFGEGSRLTVL.

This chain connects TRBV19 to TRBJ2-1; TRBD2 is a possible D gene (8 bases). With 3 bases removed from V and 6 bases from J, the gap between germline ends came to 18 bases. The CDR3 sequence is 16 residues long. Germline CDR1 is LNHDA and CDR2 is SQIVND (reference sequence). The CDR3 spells CASSMVAGPGGNEQFF. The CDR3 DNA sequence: TGTGCCAGTAGTATGGTAGCGGGACCAGGGGGCAATGAGCAGTTCTTC.

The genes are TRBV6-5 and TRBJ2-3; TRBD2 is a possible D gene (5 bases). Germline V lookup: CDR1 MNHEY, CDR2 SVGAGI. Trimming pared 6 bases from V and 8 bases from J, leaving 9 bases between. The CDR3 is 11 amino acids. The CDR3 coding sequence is TGTGCCAGCAGCCGCGCGGGTACGCAGTATTTT. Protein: CASSRAGTQYF.